These 9 T cell receptor beta chains came from one sample sequenced in a study of identifying expanded T cells in peripheral blood. TCRdb keeps only in-frame clones here, not all; method: immunoSEQ multiplex PCR. The data show roughly 86,000 clones, 70% to 90% seen once. The sample taken for sequencing was blood. These receptor sequences come from a person aged 18-70 years in good health.

The chain is built from TRBV2 and TRBJ2-2, with D perhaps TRBD1 (5 bases). V lost 5 bases, J lost 0 bases, and 10 bases lay in between. This CDR3 has 15 amino acids. Germline CDR1 SNHLY, CDR2 FYNNEI. The CDR3 DNA reads as TGTGCCAGCAGTCCTCAGGGTACGAACACCGGGGAGCTGTTTTTT. It is translated as CASSPQGTNTGELFF.

V usage is TRBV15 and J usage is TRBJ1-5; possible D gene TRBD1, 6 bases. Germline loops: CDR1 LNHNV, CDR2 YYDKDF (reference sequence). The CDR3 totals 16 residues. Between the trimmed V and J ends, which lost 2 bases and 0 bases, there was a span of 11 bases. CDR3 amino acids: CATSRLRGVSNQPQHF. In nucleotides, the CDR3 is TGTGCCACCAGCAGACTAAGGGGGGTTAGCAATCAGCCCCAGCATTTT.

This sequence joins TRBV7-8 and TRBJ2-2; TRBD1 agrees at 7 bases. V lost 1 base and J lost 4; bases outside the gene matches: 0. Per germline, CDR1 SGHVS and CDR2 FQNEAQ. This CDR3 comprises 14 residues. In DNA, the CDR3 is TGTGCCAGCAGCTTAGGGGACAGCACCGGGGAGCTGTTTTTT. Translating it yields CASSLGDSTGELFF.

The chain couples TRBV19 to TRBJ2-3, with D maybe TRBD2 (7 bases). The CDR3 runs to 17 residues. Trimming left V 7 bases short and J 3 bases short, with 23 bases between. The V gene's germline CDR1 is LNHDA and CDR2 SQIVND (reference sequence). CDR3 nucleotide sequence: TGTGCCAGTAATGCCGGGGGGCCACCGGTCGTGACAGATACGCAGTATTTT. Its protein is CASNAGGPPVVTDTQYF.

The rearrangement joins TRBV5-8 to TRBJ2-5; 8 positions match TRBD1. The CDR3 spans 15 residues. J gave up 3 bases and V 0 bases, and 4 bases lay outside the gene matches. Germline assignment: CDR1 SGHTS and CDR2 YDEGEE. The CDR3: CASSLGQGPKETQYF. The CDR3 coding sequence is TGTGCCAGCAGCTTGGGACAGGGGCCAAAAGAGACCCAGTACTTC.

The J gene is TRBJ1-1, the V gene TRBV10-1; D may be TRBD1 (5 bases). V was clipped by 6 bases and J by 4 bases, with 12 bases between them. Germline loops: CDR1 WNHNN, CDR2 SYGVQD (reference sequence). The CDR3 length is 13 residues. CDR3 residues: CASRDREFTEAFF. The CDR3 coding sequence is TGCGCCAGCAGAGACAGAGAGTTCACTGAAGCTTTCTTT.

CDR3 nucleotides: TGTGCCTGGACTAAATTACGGGGTAGCTCTGGAAACACCATATATTTT. Its translation is CAWTKLRGSSGNTIYF. V and J are TRBV30 and TRBJ1-3; D uncertain. V lost 4 bases and J lost 0, with 16 bases in between. The CDR3 runs 16 residues. Germline values: CDR1 GTSNPN, CDR2 SVGIG (reference sequence).

There are a few counts of this clone. J is TRBJ2-7 and V is TRBV11-2; D gene ambiguous. CDR1 and CDR2 (germline): SGHAT, FQNNGV. V dropped 3 bases and J dropped 0 bases, with 12 bases sitting between them. The CDR3 covers 15 residues. DNA for the CDR3: TGTGCCAGCAGCTTCACCCTCCTGAGCTCCTACGAGCAGTACTTC. Amino acid sequence: CASSFTLLSSYEQYF.

The chain recombines TRBV27 with TRBJ1-6; D is uncertain. Trimming took off 3 bases at V and 2 bases at J, with 5 bases between the two ends. The germline V gene encodes CDR1 MNHEY and CDR2 SMNVEV (reference sequence). This CDR3 is built from 14 residues. The CDR3 DNA is TGTGCCAGCAGTTTGAGGACCTATAATTCACCCCTCCACTTT. Amino acid sequence: CASSLRTYNSPLHF.